The rows below give T cell receptor beta chains drawn from one sample of a study of cytomegalovirus exposure and HLA in healthy donors. Only in-frame clones appear in the TCRdb table, and some are missing; sequencing was by immunoSEQ multiplex PCR. In the table there are tens of thousands of clones, around 90% of which are singletons. Sequenced sample: PBMCs. Receptor source: a woman younger than 30 in good health and CMV-seropositive. Each CDR3 is given with its conserved first and last residue. A D gene is named only where the DNA matches it firmly. Clone size is not always given. Where it is, it says once, few, many or a class for expanded clones.

J | size | D | V | length | DNA | CDR3
TRBJ2-7 | NA | TRBD1 | TRBV2 | 15 | TGTGCCAGCAGTGAAACGACAGGGGGGCCCTACGAGCAGTACTTC | CASSETTGGPYEQYF
TRBJ1-2 | few | TRBD1 | TRBV6-1 | 15 | TGTGCCAGCAGTGAAGGACTCGACAGGGCCTCTGGCTACACCTTC | CASSEGLDRASGYTF
TRBJ2-6 | NA | NA | TRBV9 | 21 | TGTGCCAGCAGCACGACCGAGGATTGGGGCCCGGAGAGCTCTGGGGCCAACGTCCTGACTTTC | CASSTTEDWGPESSGANVLTF
TRBJ2-7 | NA | TRBD2 | TRBV11-2 | 15 | TGTGCCAGCAGCCGGGGAGGGCAGGGCACCTACGAGCAGTACTTC | CASSRGGQGTYEQYF
TRBJ1-4 | NA | NA | TRBV5-1 | 15 | TGCGCCAGCAGCTTGTGGGGGGGAACTAATGAAAAACTGTTTTTT | CASSLWGGTNEKLFF
TRBJ1-1 | NA | NA | TRBV5-6 | 13 | TGTGCCAGCAGCTTGGGGGGCAGGGCTGAAGCTTTCTTT | CASSLGGRAEAFF
TRBJ2-3 | NA | TRBD2 | TRBV6-6 | 16 | TGTGCCAGCAGTACGGGACTAGCGGGAGAGGGAGATACGCAGTATTTT | CASSTGLAGEGDTQYF
TRBJ2-5 | NA | TRBD2 | TRBV11-2 | 17 | TGTGCCAGCAGCCCCTCGGAGGTGCTAGCGGGAGTAGAGACCCAGTACTTC | CASSPSEVLAGVETQYF
TRBJ2-1 | NA | NA | TRBV29-1 | 13 | TGCAGCGTTGGAAATTGGGCCAACAATGAGCAGTTCTTC | CSVGNWANNEQFF
TRBJ1-4 | NA | NA | TRBV19 | 15 | TGTGCCAGTAGTATAGGATCAGGGCCCTTTGAAAAACTGTTTTTT | CASSIGSGPFEKLFF
TRBJ2-2 | NA | NA | TRBV6-1 | 14 | TGTGCCAGCGGGGCTGTAGGAGGGGCCGGGGAGCTGTTTTTT | CASGAVGGAGELFF
TRBJ2-1 | NA | NA | TRBV6-6 | 12 | TGTGCCAGCAGTTTAGCGCTAAATGAGCAGTTCTTC | CASSLALNEQFF
TRBJ1-4 | NA | NA | TRBV15 | 16 | TGTGCCACCAGCAGAGATCGGGGAGGGGGAAATGAAAAACTGTTTTTT | CATSRDRGGGNEKLFF
TRBJ1-6 | NA | NA | TRBV28 | 14 | TGTGCCAGCAGCACGAGCTCCTATAATTCACCCCTCCACTTT | CASSTSSYNSPLHF
TRBJ2-3 | NA | NA | TRBV7-6 | 15 | TGTGCCAGCAGCTTAGGCGTCAGGGGAGCAGATACGCAGTATTTT | CASSLGVRGADTQYF
TRBJ2-5 | NA | TRBD1 | TRBV18 | 17 | TGTGCCAGCTCACAATTATCGGGACAGGAGATTCAAGAGACCCAGTACTTC | CASSQLSGQEIQETQYF
TRBJ2-3 | once | TRBD2 | TRBV9 | 16 | TGTGCCAGCAGTCGCAGGACTAGCGGGATCTCAGATACGCAGTATTTT | CASSRRTSGISDTQYF
TRBJ1-1 | NA | TRBD1 | TRBV27 | 16 | TGTGCCAGCAGGATGCAACGGGACAGGGGGAACACTGAAGCTTTCTTT | CASRMQRDRGNTEAFF
TRBJ1-5 | NA | NA | TRBV9 | 14 | TGTGCCAGCAGCGTAGACAGTAGCAATCAGCCCCAGCATTTT | CASSVDSSNQPQHF
TRBJ1-2 | NA | NA | TRBV13 | 14 | TGTGCCAGCAGCTTAGACAGGCGAAACTATGGCTACACCTTC | CASSLDRRNYGYTF
TRBJ2-7 | NA | NA | TRBV6-5 | 13 | TGTGCCAGCAGTTACTCGGGGGCCGACGGGGAGTACTTC | CASSYSGADGEYF
TRBJ1-5 | NA | NA | TRBV9 | 19 | TGTGCCAGCAGCGTAGGAGTCAGCCTAGCACTCGGTTGTAATCAGCCCCAGCATTTT | CASSVGVSLALGCNQPQHF
TRBJ2-7 | NA | TRBD2 | TRBV30 | 14 | TGTGCCTGGAGTCGGGGACTAGGAGGATACGAGCAGTACTTC | CAWSRGLGGYEQYF
TRBJ2-1 | NA | TRBD2 | TRBV10-2 | 16 | TGCGCCAGCAGATCCGAAGCGGGACTGGGCTACAATGAGCAGTTCTTC | CASRSEAGLGYNEQFF
TRBJ2-7 | once | TRBD1 | TRBV6-1 | 15 | TGTGCCAGCAGTGCAAGGACAGGGGAATCCTACGAGCAGTACTTC | CASSARTGESYEQYF
TRBJ2-7 | NA | TRBD2 | TRBV2 | 14 | TGTGCCAGCAGGAGACTAGCGGGGGTCTACGAGCAGTACTTC | CASRRLAGVYEQYF
TRBJ1-2 | NA | TRBD1 | TRBV25-1 | 16 | TGTGCCAGCAGTGAGGGGACAGGGATTACCTTGTATGGCTACACCTTC | CASSEGTGITLYGYTF
TRBJ2-7 | NA | NA | TRBV5-4 | 15 | TGTGCCAGCAGCTTCTCTCCAGGGCCTTCCTACGAGCAGTACTTC | CASSFSPGPSYEQYF
TRBJ2-6 | NA | TRBD2 | TRBV7-6 | 18 | TGTGCCAGCAGTCCATATTTCCGGGGGGGTTCTGGGGCCAACGTCCTGACTTTC | CASSPYFRGGSGANVLTF
TRBJ2-1 | NA | NA | TRBV11-2 | 16 | TGTGCCAGCAGCTTAGCTAGCTCGGGGACCTACAATGAGCAGTTCTTC | CASSLASSGTYNEQFF
TRBJ1-4 | once | NA | TRBV7-8 | 16 | TGTGCCAGCAGCTTAGGGGAGGGAGGGATTAATGAAAAACTGTTTTTT | CASSLGEGGINEKLFF
TRBJ1-2 | once | TRBD1 | TRBV27 | 14 | TGTGCCAGCAGGACCGGGACAGGGGGCCATGGCTACACCTTC | CASRTGTGGHGYTF
TRBJ2-4 | few | NA | TRBV19 | 15 | TGTGCCAGTAGTATGCTCGGGGTAGGCAAAAACATTCAGTACTTC | CASSMLGVGKNIQYF
TRBJ2-3 | NA | NA | TRBV7-9 | 15 | TGTGCCAGCAGCTTAGTTTCCGCGGGGACAGATACGCAGTATTTT | CASSLVSAGTDTQYF
TRBJ2-4 | NA | NA | TRBV29-1 | 14 | TGCAGCGTTGAATGGCTAGCCTCTGGGAACATTCAGTACTTC | CSVEWLASGNIQYF
TRBJ2-7 | NA | TRBD2 | TRBV5-4 | 13 | TGTGCCAGCAGTATAGCGGGAGCCTACGAGCAGTACTTC | CASSIAGAYEQYF
TRBJ1-1 | NA | NA | TRBV27 | 11 | TGTGCCAGCAGTCAGGGGACTGAAGCTTTCTTT | CASSQGTEAFF
TRBJ2-7 | NA | TRBD1 | TRBV5-4 | 14 | TGTGCCAGCAGCGCCGGGACAGGCGCCTACGAGCAGTACTTC | CASSAGTGAYEQYF